This T cell receptor beta chain was recorded in a study of PD-L1 blockade in urothelial cancer. Background on the study: Patients' histories included 0 to 3 prior chemotherapy regimens. The study recovered a median of 141,255 T cells per blood sample.

Time point noted: peripheral blood 6 weeks after treatment start. Data came from immunoSEQ multiplex PCR; TCRdb stores just in-frame clones and leaves some out. The sample holds 29,000 or so clones, 70% to 80% seen once. This specimen was PBMCs, taken around atezolizumab (anti-PD-L1) treatment. The sequence was obtained from a man aged 65 to 85 with urothelial cancer.

Written as DNA, the CDR3 is TGTGCCAGCAGCTCATTACAGGGATCTGGGGCCAACGTCCTGACTTTC. Its translation: CASSSLQGSGANVLTF. The gene calls are TRBV11-2 and TRBJ2-6, with D tentatively TRBD1 (6 bases). Germline-derived CDR1 and CDR2 are SGHAT and FQNNGV. Trimming left V 4 bases short and J 1 base short, with 11 bases between. This CDR3 is built from 16 residues.